This T cell receptor beta chain is from a study of blood T cell repertoires in COVID-19. This CDR3 region has 14 residues. Trimming removed 11 bases from V and 0 bases from J, with 14 bases in between. Germline values: CDR1 MNHEY, CDR2 SVGAGI. Assay used: immunoSEQ multiplex PCR; TCRdb lists only in-frame clones, some missing. The sample includes almost 40,000 clones, more than 80% of them seen just once. Sequences were obtained from peripheral blood. This chain joins TRBV6-5 and TRBJ1-5; perhaps TRBD1 as D (6 bases). The TCR sequence derives from a man aged 55 to 70 with acute or convalescent COVID-19. The CDR3 bases are TGTGCCTCCCGCGGACAGAATAGCAATCAGCCCCAGCATTTT. It specifies CASRGQNSNQPQHF.